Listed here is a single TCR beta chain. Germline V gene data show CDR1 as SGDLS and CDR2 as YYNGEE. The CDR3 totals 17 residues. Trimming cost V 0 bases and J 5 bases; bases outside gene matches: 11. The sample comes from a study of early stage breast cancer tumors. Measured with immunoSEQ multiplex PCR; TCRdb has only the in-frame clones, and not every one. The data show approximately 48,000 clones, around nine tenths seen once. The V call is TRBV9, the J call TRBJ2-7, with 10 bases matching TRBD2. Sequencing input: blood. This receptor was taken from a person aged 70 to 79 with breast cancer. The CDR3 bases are TGTGCCAGCAGCGTAGCTACAAGCGGGAGGGCTCGGGACGAGCAGTACTTC. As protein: CASSVATSGRARDEQYF.